This T cell receptor (beta chain) came from a study of long-term antiretroviral therapy in people with HIV. On the study more broadly: The 2015 immediate-ART recommendation was preceded by the earliest samples by about a decade. Study-wide points: The study collected blood between the mid-2000s and the late 2010s, possibly under older ART regimens. ART preceded a rise in diversity that nonetheless stayed lower than in transplant donor controls. Clones that had undergone expansion before ART dominated the repertoire at all time points.

V was trimmed by 2 bases and J by 2 bases, leaving 9 bases between them. This CDR3 comprises 15 residues. The germline V gene has CDR1 LNHDA and CDR2 SQIVND (reference sequence). Running of the v3.0 immunoSEQ assay took place at survey level. Profiled with immunoSEQ multiplex PCR; TCRdb holds only in-frame clones, not every one. The sample has around 25,000 clones, 85% seen once; the top ten hold approximately 10%. With regard to this clone: What it binds is unknown.

The genes are TRBV19 and TRBJ2-2; tentatively, D is TRBD1 (6 bases). The source was unsorted PBMCs, collected 2.3 years after starting antiretroviral therapy. This receptor was identified in a man aged 40-50 years with HIV. The CDR3 sequence is CASSIRTANTGELFF. The CDR3 DNA follows: TGTGCCAGTAGTATACGGACAGCCAACACCGGGGAGCTGTTTTTT.